The sequence of this T cell receptor (beta chain) was determined in a study of blood T cell repertoires in COVID-19. Across the study: The analysed material was cDNA or gDNA that came from T cells, B-cell-depleted T cells, or PBMCs.

Authors' data handling: The assay estimated nucleated cells by amplifying reference gene primers. Repertoires were generated with immunoSEQ multiplex PCR, while TCRdb's copy carries only in-frame clones and drops some. V, J and clone size are those of that table, while D and trimming were read from the DNA. The table shows hundreds of thousands of clones, with 84% occurring only once. Deletions cut 3 bases from V and 5 bases from J, with 10 bases between. This CDR3 is built from 13 residues. Germline V gene lookup returns CDR1 SGHTA and CDR2 FQGNSA. The clonotype comes from a woman of 80 years or more with active or convalescent COVID-19. Sequencing was carried out using peripheral blood. This chain joins TRBV7-2 and TRBJ2-5; no clear D gene. The CDR3: CASSFNNGETQYF. DNA of the CDR3: TGTGCCAGCAGCTTTAATAACGGGGAGACCCAGTACTTC.